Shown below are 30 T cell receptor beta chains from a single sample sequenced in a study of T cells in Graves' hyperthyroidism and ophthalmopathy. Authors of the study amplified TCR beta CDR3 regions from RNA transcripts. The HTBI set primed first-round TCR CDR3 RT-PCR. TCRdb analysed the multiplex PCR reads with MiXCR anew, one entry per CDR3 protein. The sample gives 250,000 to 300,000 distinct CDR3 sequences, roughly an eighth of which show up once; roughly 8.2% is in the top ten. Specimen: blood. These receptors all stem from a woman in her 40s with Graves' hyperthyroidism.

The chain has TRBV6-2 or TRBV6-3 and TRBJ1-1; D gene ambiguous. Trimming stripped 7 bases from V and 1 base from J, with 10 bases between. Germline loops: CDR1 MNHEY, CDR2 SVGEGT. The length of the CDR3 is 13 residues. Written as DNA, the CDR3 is TGTGCCAGCACCCTACACTGGAACACTGAAGCTTTCTTT. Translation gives CASTLHWNTEAFF.

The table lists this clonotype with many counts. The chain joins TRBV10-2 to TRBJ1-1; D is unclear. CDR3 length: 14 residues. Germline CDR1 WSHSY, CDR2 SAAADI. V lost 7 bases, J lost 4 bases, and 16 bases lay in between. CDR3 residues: CASTESSYGTEAFF. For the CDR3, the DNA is TGCGCCAGCACCGAGAGCAGTTATGGCACTGAAGCTTTCTTT.

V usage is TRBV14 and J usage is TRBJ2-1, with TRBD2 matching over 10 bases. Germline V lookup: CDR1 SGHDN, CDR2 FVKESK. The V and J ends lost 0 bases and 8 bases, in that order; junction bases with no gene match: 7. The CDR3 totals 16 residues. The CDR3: CASSQDLAGESHEQFF. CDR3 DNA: TGTGCCAGCAGCCAAGATCTAGCGGGAGAGTCCCATGAGCAGTTCTTC.

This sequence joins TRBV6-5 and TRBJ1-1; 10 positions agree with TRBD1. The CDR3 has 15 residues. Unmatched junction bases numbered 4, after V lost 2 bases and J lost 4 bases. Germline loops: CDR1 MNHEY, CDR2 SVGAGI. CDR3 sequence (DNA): TGTGCCAGCAGTTACCCGAGACAGGGGGCCACTGAAGCTTTCTTT. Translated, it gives CASSYPRQGATEAFF.

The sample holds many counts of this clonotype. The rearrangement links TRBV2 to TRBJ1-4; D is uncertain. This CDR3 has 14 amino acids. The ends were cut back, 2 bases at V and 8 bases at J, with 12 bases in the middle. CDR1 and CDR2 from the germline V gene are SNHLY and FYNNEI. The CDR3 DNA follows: TGTGCCAGCAGTGAATTAAGGGTATTGGAAAAACTGTTTTTT. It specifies CASSELRVLEKLFF.

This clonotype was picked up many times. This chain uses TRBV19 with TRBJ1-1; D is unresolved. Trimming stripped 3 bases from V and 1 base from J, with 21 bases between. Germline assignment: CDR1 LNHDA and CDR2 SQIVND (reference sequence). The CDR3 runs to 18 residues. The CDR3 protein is CASSIVFSVTPENTEAFF. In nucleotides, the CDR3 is TGTGCCAGTAGTATTGTCTTTTCGGTGACACCTGAGAACACTGAAGCTTTCTTT.

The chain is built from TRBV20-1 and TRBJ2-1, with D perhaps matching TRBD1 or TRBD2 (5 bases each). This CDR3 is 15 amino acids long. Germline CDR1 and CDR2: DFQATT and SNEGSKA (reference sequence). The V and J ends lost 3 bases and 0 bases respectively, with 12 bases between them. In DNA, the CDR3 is TGCAGTGCTAGTCGGGGCGTTATCTCCTACAATGAGCAGTTCTTC. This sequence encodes CSASRGVISYNEQFF.

The CDR3: CSIQFTYTGELFF. The CDR3 DNA reads as TGCAGTATACAGTTTACCTACACCGGGGAGCTGTTTTTT. This chain uses TRBV29-1 with TRBJ2-2; D gene uncertain. This CDR3 spans 13 amino acids. CDR1 and CDR2 from the germline V gene are SQVTM and ANQGSEA.

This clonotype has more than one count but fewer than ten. The CDR3 nucleotides read TGTGCCAGCAGCGTGGAGGGGTCGTACACTGAAGCTTTCTTT. Its protein is CASSVEGSYTEAFF. This chain connects TRBV9 to TRBJ1-1; the D gene is possibly TRBD1 (5 bases). With 2 bases removed from V and 3 bases from J, the gap between germline ends came to 11 bases. The CDR3 has 14 amino acids. The germline gives CDR1 SGDLS, CDR2 YYNGEE.

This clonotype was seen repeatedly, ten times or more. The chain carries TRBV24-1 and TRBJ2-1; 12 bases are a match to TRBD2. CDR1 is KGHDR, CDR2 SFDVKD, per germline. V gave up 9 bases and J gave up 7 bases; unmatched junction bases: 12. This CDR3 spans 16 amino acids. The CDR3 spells CATGASGRAGRNEQFF. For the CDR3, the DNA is TGTGCCACCGGTGCTAGCGGGAGGGCCGGGAGAAATGAGCAGTTCTTC.

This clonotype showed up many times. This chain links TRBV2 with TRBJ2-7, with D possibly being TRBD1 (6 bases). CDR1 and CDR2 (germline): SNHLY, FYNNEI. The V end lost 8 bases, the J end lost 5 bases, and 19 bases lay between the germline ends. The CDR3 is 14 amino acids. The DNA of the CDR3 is TGTGCCAGCGCTCGGACAGTCCAGATCCACGAGCAGTACTTC. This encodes CASARTVQIHEQYF.

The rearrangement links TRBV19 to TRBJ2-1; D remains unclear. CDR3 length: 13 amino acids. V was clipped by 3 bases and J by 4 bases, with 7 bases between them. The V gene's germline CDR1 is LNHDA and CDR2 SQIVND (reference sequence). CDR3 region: CASSIGGYNEQFF. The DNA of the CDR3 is TGTGCCAGTAGTATTGGCGGTTACAATGAGCAGTTCTTC.

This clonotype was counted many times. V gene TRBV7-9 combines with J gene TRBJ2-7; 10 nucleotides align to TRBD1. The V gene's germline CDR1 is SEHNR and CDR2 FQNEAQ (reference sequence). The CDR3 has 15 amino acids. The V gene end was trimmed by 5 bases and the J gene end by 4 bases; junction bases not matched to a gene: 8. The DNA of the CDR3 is TGTGCCAGCAGCGGGCAGGGACAGGGGAGGTACGAGCAGTACTTC. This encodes CASSGQGQGRYEQYF.

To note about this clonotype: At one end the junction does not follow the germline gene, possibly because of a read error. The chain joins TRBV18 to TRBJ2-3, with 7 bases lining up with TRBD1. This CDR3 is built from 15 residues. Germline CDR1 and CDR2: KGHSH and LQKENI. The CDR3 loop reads CASSPPGQRTDTQYF. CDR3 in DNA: TGTGCCAGCTCACCCCCGGGACAGCGCACTGATACGCAGTATTTT.

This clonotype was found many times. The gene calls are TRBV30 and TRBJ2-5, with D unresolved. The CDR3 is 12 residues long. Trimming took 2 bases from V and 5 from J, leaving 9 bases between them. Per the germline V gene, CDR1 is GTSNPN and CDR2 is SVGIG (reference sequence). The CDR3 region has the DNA TGTGCCTGGAGTCCAGCGAAGGAGACCCAGTACTTC. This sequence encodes CAWSPAKETQYF.

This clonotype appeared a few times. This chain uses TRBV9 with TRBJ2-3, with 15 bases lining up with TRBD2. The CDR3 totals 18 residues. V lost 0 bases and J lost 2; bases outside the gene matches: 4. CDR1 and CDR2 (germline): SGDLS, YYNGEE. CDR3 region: CASSVGTSGRAFTDTQYF. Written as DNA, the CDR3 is TGTGCCAGCAGCGTAGGGACTAGCGGGAGGGCCTTCACAGATACGCAGTATTTT.

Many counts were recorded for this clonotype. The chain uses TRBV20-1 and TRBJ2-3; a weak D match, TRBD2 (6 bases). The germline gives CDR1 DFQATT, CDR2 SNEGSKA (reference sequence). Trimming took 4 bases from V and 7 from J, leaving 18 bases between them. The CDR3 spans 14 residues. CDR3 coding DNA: TGCAGTGCTACCACCCACGGGGGAGCGAATACGCAGTATTTT. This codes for CSATTHGGANTQYF.

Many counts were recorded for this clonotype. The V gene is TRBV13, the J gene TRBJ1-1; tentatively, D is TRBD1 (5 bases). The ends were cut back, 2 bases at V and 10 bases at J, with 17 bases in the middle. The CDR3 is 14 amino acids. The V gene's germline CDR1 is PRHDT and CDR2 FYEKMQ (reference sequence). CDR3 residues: CASSLRRGIGRAFF. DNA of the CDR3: TGTGCCAGCAGCTTACGGCGGGGGATCGGGCGAGCTTTCTTT.

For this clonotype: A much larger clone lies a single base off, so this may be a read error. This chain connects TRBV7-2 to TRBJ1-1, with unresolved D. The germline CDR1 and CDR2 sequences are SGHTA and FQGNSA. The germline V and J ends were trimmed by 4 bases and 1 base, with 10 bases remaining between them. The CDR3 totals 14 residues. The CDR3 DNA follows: TGTGCCAGCAGCTCCAGGCGAGAGAACACTGAAGCTTTCTTT. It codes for CASSSRRENTEAFF.

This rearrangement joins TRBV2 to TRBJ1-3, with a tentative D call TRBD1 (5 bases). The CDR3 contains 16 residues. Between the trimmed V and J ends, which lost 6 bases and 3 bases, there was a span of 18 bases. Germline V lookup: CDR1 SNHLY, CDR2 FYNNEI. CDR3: CASRARQLSFGNTIYF. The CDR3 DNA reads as TGTGCCAGCAGGGCCAGACAGTTATCCTTTGGAAACACCATATATTTT.

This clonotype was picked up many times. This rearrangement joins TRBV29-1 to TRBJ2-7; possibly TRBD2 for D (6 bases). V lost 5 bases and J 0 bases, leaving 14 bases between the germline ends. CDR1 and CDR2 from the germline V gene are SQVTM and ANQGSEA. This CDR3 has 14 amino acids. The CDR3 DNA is TGCAGCGTTAGCTCTGCGGGAAACTCCTACGAGCAGTACTTC. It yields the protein CSVSSAGNSYEQYF.

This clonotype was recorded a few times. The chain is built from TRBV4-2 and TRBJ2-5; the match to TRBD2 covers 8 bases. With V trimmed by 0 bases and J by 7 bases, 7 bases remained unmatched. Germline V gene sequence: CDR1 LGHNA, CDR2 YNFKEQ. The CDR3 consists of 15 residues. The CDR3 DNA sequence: TGTGCCAGCAGCCAAGAGGGGAGCGGGGGTGGGACCCAGTACTTC. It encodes CASSQEGSGGGTQYF.

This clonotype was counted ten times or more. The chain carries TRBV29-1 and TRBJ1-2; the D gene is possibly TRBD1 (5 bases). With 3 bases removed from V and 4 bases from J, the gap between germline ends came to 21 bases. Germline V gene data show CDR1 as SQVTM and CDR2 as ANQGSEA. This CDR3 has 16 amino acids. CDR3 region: CSVEGGLPRGFYGYTF. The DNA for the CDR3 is TGCAGCGTTGAGGGTGGCCTCCCCCGGGGGTTCTATGGCTACACCTTC.

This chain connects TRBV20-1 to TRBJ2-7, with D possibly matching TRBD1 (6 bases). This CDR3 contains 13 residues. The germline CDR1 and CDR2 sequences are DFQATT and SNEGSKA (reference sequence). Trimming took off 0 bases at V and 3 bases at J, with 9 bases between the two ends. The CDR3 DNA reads TGCAGTGCTAGAGAACGGACAGACTACGAGCAGTACTTC. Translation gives CSARERTDYEQYF.

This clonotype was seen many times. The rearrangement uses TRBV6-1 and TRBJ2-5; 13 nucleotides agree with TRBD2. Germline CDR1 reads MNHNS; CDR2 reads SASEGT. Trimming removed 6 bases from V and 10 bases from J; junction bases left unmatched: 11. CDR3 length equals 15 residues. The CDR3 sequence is CASRPGLAGSRSQYF. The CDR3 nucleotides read TGTGCCAGCAGGCCGGGACTAGCGGGATCTCGTAGCCAGTACTTC.

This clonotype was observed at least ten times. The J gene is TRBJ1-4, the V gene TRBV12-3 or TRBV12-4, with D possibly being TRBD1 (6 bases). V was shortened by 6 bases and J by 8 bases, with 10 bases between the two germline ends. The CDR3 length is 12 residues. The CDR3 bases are TGTGCCAGCAGATACAGGGAGGAAAAACTGTTTTTT. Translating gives CASRYREEKLFF.

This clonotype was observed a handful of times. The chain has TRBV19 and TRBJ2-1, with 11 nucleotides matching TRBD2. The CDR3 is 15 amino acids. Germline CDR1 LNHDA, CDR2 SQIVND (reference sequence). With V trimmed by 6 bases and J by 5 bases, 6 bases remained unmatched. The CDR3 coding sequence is TGTGCCAGTAGGACCGGGACTAGCGGAAACAATGAGCAGTTCTTC. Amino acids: CASRTGTSGNNEQFF.

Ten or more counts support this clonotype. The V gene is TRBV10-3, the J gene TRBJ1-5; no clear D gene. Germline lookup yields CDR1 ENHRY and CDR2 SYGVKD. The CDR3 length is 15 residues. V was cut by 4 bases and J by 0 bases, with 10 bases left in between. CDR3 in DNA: TGTGCCATCAGTGGGACTCCTGATAGCAATCAGCCCCAGCATTTT. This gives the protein CAISGTPDSNQPQHF.

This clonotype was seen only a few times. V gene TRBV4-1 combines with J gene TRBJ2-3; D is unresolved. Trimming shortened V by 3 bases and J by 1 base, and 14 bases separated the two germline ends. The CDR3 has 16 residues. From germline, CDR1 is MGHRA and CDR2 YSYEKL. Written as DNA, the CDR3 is TGCGCCAGCAGCCAGGCGGACCAATTCGGCACAGATACGCAGTATTTT. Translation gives CASSQADQFGTDTQYF.

This CDR3 reads CASSSRGAGEETQYF. The CDR3 DNA sequence: TGTGCCAGCAGCTCCCGGGGAGCGGGAGAGGAGACCCAGTACTTC. The chain recombines TRBV7-9 with TRBJ2-5, with TRBD2 identical over 8 bases. The CDR3 runs 15 residues. Germline V gene data show CDR1 as SEHNR and CDR2 as FQNEAQ (reference sequence). V gave up 4 bases and J gave up 5 bases; unmatched junction bases: 9.